The table lists the clone carrying this T cell receptor (beta chain) with a few counts. Its antigen is undetermined. Generated by immunoSEQ multiplex PCR, the TCRdb table keeps only in-frame clones and is missing some. The table lists a few hundred thousand clones, roughly 80% of them singletons. The source of the sample is a study of Ad26.COV2.S vaccination and SARS-CoV-2 variants. Study information: Dosing was one shot or two shots 56 days apart.

Treatment here: 15 to 20 received Ad26.COV2.S at low or high dose, single or two shots; about 5 received placebo; per-sample allocation not given. The samples date from day 63 after the first vaccine or placebo injection. Recruitment in Boston yielded a donor of adult age, 18-55 years. Ad26.COV2.S expressed prefusion-stabilized spike from the original Wuhan strain. V lost 6 bases to trimming and J lost 4 bases; unmatched junction nucleotides: 6. The CDR3 is made up of 14 amino acids. Germline values: CDR1 ENHRY, CDR2 SYGVKD. Whole-study findings and limits: It was vaccine recipients, not placebo recipients, who had the higher spike-specific TCR breadth.

Here the sequenced sample was peripheral blood, taken in a trial of Ad26.COV2.S vaccine versus placebo. The chain has TRBV10-3 and TRBJ2-3; TRBD1 agrees at 8 bases. The sequence came from a person between 18 and 60 years old who received the Ad26.COV2.S COVID-19 vaccine or a placebo. Written as DNA, the CDR3 is TGTGCCATCAGCCTCGACAGGGGCCCAGATACGCAGTATTTT. This translates into CAISLDRGPDTQYF.